This is a list of T cell receptor beta chains from one sample in a study of T cell responses to AZD1222 COVID-19 vaccine. Data came from immunoSEQ multiplex PCR; TCRdb stores just in-frame clones and leaves some out. Of more than 70,000 clones listed, 75% to 95% are singletons. This specimen was peripheral blood, taken 28 days after the second AZD1222 dose. The origin of the receptors is an adult who received the AZD1222 COVID-19 vaccine. The CDR3 runs from the conserved cysteine through the conserved F or W. The order of the fields is CDR3 DNA, CDR3 protein, D gene, V gene, J gene, CDR3 length, clone size. The D gene is left open where the match is weak. Clone sizes are given selectively: once, few, many, or a class where the clone is expanded.

CDR3 DNA: TGTGCCAGCAGTCAAAGCGATGAGCAGTTCTTC
CDR3 protein: CASSQSDEQFF
D gene: NA
V gene: TRBV2
J gene: TRBJ2-1
CDR3 length: 11
clone size: NA

CDR3 DNA: TGTGCCAGCAGCAACGACCAGCTCATCGGAGAAAAACTGTTTTTT
CDR3 protein: CASSNDQLIGEKLFF
D gene: NA
V gene: TRBV21-1
J gene: TRBJ1-4
CDR3 length: 15
clone size: NA

CDR3 DNA: TGTGCCAGCAGTTCCCCACTGGACACTGAAGCTTTCTTT
CDR3 protein: CASSSPLDTEAFF
D gene: NA
V gene: TRBV6-5
J gene: TRBJ1-1
CDR3 length: 13
clone size: NA

CDR3 DNA: TGCGCCAGCAGCCAAGTCCTCGAACAGGGGTACAATCAGCCCCAGCATTTT
CDR3 protein: CASSQVLEQGYNQPQHF
D gene: TRBD1
V gene: TRBV4-1
J gene: TRBJ1-5
CDR3 length: 17
clone size: NA

CDR3 DNA: TGTGCCAGCAGCGAGATAAACACTGAAGCTTTCTTT
CDR3 protein: CASSEINTEAFF
D gene: NA
V gene: TRBV12-3/TRBV12-4
J gene: TRBJ1-1
CDR3 length: 12
clone size: few

CDR3 DNA: TGTGCCAGCAGCTTTGATTCGGTTGGCGGGGAGCTGTTTTTT
CDR3 protein: CASSFDSVGGELFF
D gene: NA
V gene: TRBV7-3
J gene: TRBJ2-2
CDR3 length: 14
clone size: NA

CDR3 DNA: TGTGCCAGCAGTTACAGGGCTCATAATTCACCCCTCCACTTT
CDR3 protein: CASSYRAHNSPLHF
D gene: NA
V gene: TRBV2
J gene: TRBJ1-6
CDR3 length: 14
clone size: medium-sized

CDR3 DNA: TGCGCCAGCAGCCAAGTTCGGACAGGGGGCCTCCTAATGAACACTGAAGCTTTCTTT
CDR3 protein: CASSQVRTGGLLMNTEAFF
D gene: TRBD1
V gene: TRBV4-1
J gene: TRBJ1-1
CDR3 length: 19
clone size: NA

CDR3 DNA: TGTGCCAGCAGTCGCGGGGACAGGGGAAATTCACCCCTCCACTTT
CDR3 protein: CASSRGDRGNSPLHF
D gene: TRBD1
V gene: TRBV6-6
J gene: TRBJ1-6
CDR3 length: 15
clone size: NA

CDR3 DNA: TGTGCCAGCAGCTTAGGTCCGGGCGGAAATTCACCCCTCCACTTT
CDR3 protein: CASSLGPGGNSPLHF
D gene: NA
V gene: TRBV7-3
J gene: TRBJ1-6
CDR3 length: 15
clone size: NA

CDR3 DNA: TGTGCCAGCAGTCGGGACAGTACCTACAATGAGCAGTTCTTC
CDR3 protein: CASSRDSTYNEQFF
D gene: TRBD1
V gene: TRBV6-2/TRBV6-3
J gene: TRBJ2-1
CDR3 length: 14
clone size: few

CDR3 DNA: TGTGCCAGCTCCCCACAGCGGGGTAATGAAAAACTGTTTTTT
CDR3 protein: CASSPQRGNEKLFF
D gene: NA
V gene: TRBV18
J gene: TRBJ1-4
CDR3 length: 14
clone size: NA

CDR3 DNA: TGTGCCAGCAGCGCTCAAGGACAGGGTAGCTATGGCTACACCTTC
CDR3 protein: CASSAQGQGSYGYTF
D gene: TRBD1
V gene: TRBV9
J gene: TRBJ1-2
CDR3 length: 15
clone size: NA

CDR3 DNA: TGCGCCAGCAGCTTGGGTCTTTTCCAAGGGTACGAGCAGTACTTC
CDR3 protein: CASSLGLFQGYEQYF
D gene: NA
V gene: TRBV5-1
J gene: TRBJ2-7
CDR3 length: 15
clone size: few

CDR3 DNA: TGTGCCAGCGGAGAGACGACAGGGCGCACTGAAGCTTTCTTT
CDR3 protein: CASGETTGRTEAFF
D gene: TRBD1
V gene: TRBV7-9
J gene: TRBJ1-1
CDR3 length: 14
clone size: NA

CDR3 DNA: TGTGCCAGCAGCTTGGACCAGGGGGCAGGTCAGCCCCAGCATTTT
CDR3 protein: CASSLDQGAGQPQHF
D gene: TRBD1
V gene: TRBV7-6
J gene: TRBJ1-5
CDR3 length: 15
clone size: NA

CDR3 DNA: TGTGCCAGCAGTCAGGGGGCGAAGGCCGGGGAGCTGTTTTTT
CDR3 protein: CASSQGAKAGELFF
D gene: TRBD1
V gene: TRBV2
J gene: TRBJ2-2
CDR3 length: 14
clone size: NA

CDR3 DNA: TGTGCCAGTAGTACCGGGGACAGGGTAGGGGAAAAACTGTTTTTT
CDR3 protein: CASSTGDRVGEKLFF
D gene: TRBD1
V gene: TRBV19
J gene: TRBJ1-4
CDR3 length: 15
clone size: NA

CDR3 DNA: TGTGCCAGCAGGGGTCGGCGAGGCCCCTACGAGCAGTACTTC
CDR3 protein: CASRGRRGPYEQYF
D gene: NA
V gene: TRBV6-5
J gene: TRBJ2-7
CDR3 length: 14
clone size: NA

CDR3 DNA: TGCAGCGTTGAAACGGGCTGGACAGGGGAACGGCAGTTCTTC
CDR3 protein: CSVETGWTGERQFF
D gene: TRBD1
V gene: TRBV29-1
J gene: TRBJ2-1
CDR3 length: 14
clone size: NA

CDR3 DNA: TGTGCCAGCAGCCCCGACGGACCCAGCAATCAGCCCCAGCATTTT
CDR3 protein: CASSPDGPSNQPQHF
D gene: NA
V gene: TRBV7-9
J gene: TRBJ1-5
CDR3 length: 15
clone size: NA

CDR3 DNA: TGTGCCAGCAGGGCCCAGGGGAGAGATGGCTACACCTTC
CDR3 protein: CASRAQGRDGYTF
D gene: NA
V gene: TRBV6-5
J gene: TRBJ1-2
CDR3 length: 13
clone size: NA

CDR3 DNA: TGTGCCAGCAGCCGGACAGGGAATCGCAATCAGCCCCAGCATTTT
CDR3 protein: CASSRTGNRNQPQHF
D gene: TRBD1
V gene: TRBV5-6
J gene: TRBJ1-5
CDR3 length: 15
clone size: NA

CDR3 DNA: TGTGCCACCAGTAGCGTAAACGGCAATCAGCCCCAGCATTTT
CDR3 protein: CATSSVNGNQPQHF
D gene: NA
V gene: TRBV24-1
J gene: TRBJ1-5
CDR3 length: 14
clone size: NA

CDR3 DNA: TGTGCCAGCAGCTCTATAAGATGGTCGGTAGCCAAAAACATTCAGTACTTC
CDR3 protein: CASSSIRWSVAKNIQYF
D gene: NA
V gene: TRBV5-6
J gene: TRBJ2-4
CDR3 length: 17
clone size: NA

CDR3 DNA: TGTGCCATCAGTGAAGCCTACTCTGGAAACACCATATATTTT
CDR3 protein: CAISEAYSGNTIYF
D gene: NA
V gene: TRBV10-3
J gene: TRBJ1-3
CDR3 length: 14
clone size: NA

CDR3 DNA: TGTGCCAGTAGTCGCCCCGATGTGGGATCCGGGGAGCTGTTTTTT
CDR3 protein: CASSRPDVGSGELFF
D gene: NA
V gene: TRBV19
J gene: TRBJ2-2
CDR3 length: 15
clone size: NA

CDR3 DNA: TGTGCCAGTAGGCTCGGGACTAGCGAGAACACCGGGGAGCTGTTTTTT
CDR3 protein: CASRLGTSENTGELFF
D gene: TRBD2
V gene: TRBV5-5
J gene: TRBJ2-2
CDR3 length: 16
clone size: NA

CDR3 DNA: TGTGCCATCAGATCCGGGACTAGCGGCAATGAGCAGTTCTTC
CDR3 protein: CAIRSGTSGNEQFF
D gene: TRBD2
V gene: TRBV10-3
J gene: TRBJ2-1
CDR3 length: 14
clone size: NA

CDR3 DNA: TGTGCCAGTAGTACAAGTAGGAGGGATGGCTACACCTTC
CDR3 protein: CASSTSRRDGYTF
D gene: NA
V gene: TRBV19
J gene: TRBJ1-2
CDR3 length: 13
clone size: once

CDR3 DNA: TGCGCCAGCAGCACCCCCGACAGGGCCTCTAATGAAGCTTTCTTT
CDR3 protein: CASSTPDRASNEAFF
D gene: TRBD1
V gene: TRBV5-1
J gene: TRBJ1-1
CDR3 length: 15
clone size: NA

CDR3 DNA: TGTGCCAGCAGCGGCCCGGGGTCGACAAGGGTTAGGCTCGAGCAGTACTTC
CDR3 protein: CASSGPGSTRVRLEQYF
D gene: NA
V gene: TRBV11-3
J gene: TRBJ2-7
CDR3 length: 17
clone size: NA

CDR3 DNA: TGTGCCAGCAGCCAATTAGATGAAAAACTGTTTTTT
CDR3 protein: CASSQLDEKLFF
D gene: NA
V gene: TRBV4-2
J gene: TRBJ1-4
CDR3 length: 12
clone size: NA

CDR3 DNA: TGTGCCAGTAGTATGATCGACCCGACAGGGGAAAAACTGTTTTTT
CDR3 protein: CASSMIDPTGEKLFF
D gene: TRBD1
V gene: TRBV19
J gene: TRBJ1-4
CDR3 length: 15
clone size: once

CDR3 DNA: TGTGCCAGCAGTTTCGGGGCCTATTCAAGGGGCTACACCTTC
CDR3 protein: CASSFGAYSRGYTF
D gene: NA
V gene: TRBV27
J gene: TRBJ1-2
CDR3 length: 14
clone size: few

CDR3 DNA: TGTGCCAGCAGATCTAGCGGGGGGGAAGAGACCCAGTACTTC
CDR3 protein: CASRSSGGEETQYF
D gene: TRBD2
V gene: TRBV7-9
J gene: TRBJ2-5
CDR3 length: 14
clone size: once

CDR3 DNA: TGTGCCAGCAGCTTAACCGGAGGACTACCGACCGGGGAGCTGTTTTTT
CDR3 protein: CASSLTGGLPTGELFF
D gene: NA
V gene: TRBV7-3
J gene: TRBJ2-2
CDR3 length: 16
clone size: NA

CDR3 DNA: TGTGCCAGCAGCCTGGGGGGGGCAGATACGCAGTATTTT
CDR3 protein: CASSLGGADTQYF
D gene: TRBD2
V gene: TRBV7-3
J gene: TRBJ2-3
CDR3 length: 13
clone size: NA

CDR3 DNA: TGTGCCAGCAGCCCCCGGGCGATATACAATGAGCAGTTCTTC
CDR3 protein: CASSPRAIYNEQFF
D gene: NA
V gene: TRBV5-4
J gene: TRBJ2-1
CDR3 length: 14
clone size: NA

CDR3 DNA: TGTGCCAGCAGCCAAGATGGGCTAGCTGGGAATGAGCAGTTCTTC
CDR3 protein: CASSQDGLAGNEQFF
D gene: NA
V gene: TRBV14
J gene: TRBJ2-1
CDR3 length: 15
clone size: NA

CDR3 DNA: TGTGCCACCAGTGACGGGGGCCGAGGCTCCTACGAGCAGTACTTC
CDR3 protein: CATSDGGRGSYEQYF
D gene: NA
V gene: TRBV24-1
J gene: TRBJ2-7
CDR3 length: 15
clone size: NA

CDR3 DNA: TGTGCCAGCAGAACTCGGGAGACTGAAGCTTTCTTT
CDR3 protein: CASRTRETEAFF
D gene: NA
V gene: TRBV7-2
J gene: TRBJ1-1
CDR3 length: 12
clone size: NA

CDR3 DNA: TGTGCCAGCAGCTTAGCCCAGGAGATGCAGTTCTTC
CDR3 protein: CASSLAQEMQFF
D gene: NA
V gene: TRBV11-3
J gene: TRBJ2-1
CDR3 length: 12
clone size: NA

CDR3 DNA: TGTGCCAGCAGTGATCAGGGGGCAGGTATTCAGCCCCAGCATTTT
CDR3 protein: CASSDQGAGIQPQHF
D gene: TRBD1
V gene: TRBV7-2
J gene: TRBJ1-5
CDR3 length: 15
clone size: NA

CDR3 DNA: TGTGCCTGGAGTGACAGGTGGGGGGCAAATACTGGAAACACCATATATTTT
CDR3 protein: CAWSDRWGANTGNTIYF
D gene: NA
V gene: TRBV30
J gene: TRBJ1-3
CDR3 length: 17
clone size: NA

CDR3 DNA: TGTGCCAGCTCACCTACTAGCGGGGGTGTGCCCTACGAGCAGTACTTC
CDR3 protein: CASSPTSGGVPYEQYF
D gene: TRBD2
V gene: TRBV18
J gene: TRBJ2-7
CDR3 length: 16
clone size: NA

CDR3 DNA: TGTGCCAGTCAGTTCAGAGGGCTAGCAAGCGGGGAGCTGTTTTTT
CDR3 protein: CASQFRGLASGELFF
D gene: NA
V gene: TRBV19
J gene: TRBJ2-2
CDR3 length: 15
clone size: once